The 32 T cell receptor beta chains reported below all come from one sample, sequenced in a study of T cell repertoires in cytomegalovirus infection. Antigens of these TCRs are unknown. TCRdb used MiXCR to reprocess the reads, holding one entry per CDR3 protein. This table holds about 60,000 distinct CDR3 sequences, 20% found once. This specimen was CD8+ T cells from cultured PBMCs, taken from culture after CMV antigen stimulation. The receptor set was obtained from a human donor in good health (CMV status not recorded). Some clones in this sample may be carry-over from other donors' samples.

This clonotype was counted between two and nine times. CDR3 loop: CSVSPKTDRAGYGYTF. The CDR3 nucleotides read TGCAGCGTCTCACCCAAGACCGACAGGGCCGGCTATGGCTACACCTTC. The V gene is TRBV29-1, the J gene TRBJ1-2; the match to TRBD1 covers 7 bases. CDR1 is SQVTM, CDR2 ANQGSEA, per germline. Trimming cost V 6 bases and J 4 bases; bases outside gene matches: 17. The CDR3 runs 16 residues.

This chain uses TRBV10-3 with TRBJ1-1, with 9 positions matching TRBD1. Germline lookup yields CDR1 ENHRY and CDR2 SYGVKD. V gave up 4 bases and J gave up 1 base; unmatched junction bases: 1. There are 14 residues in the CDR3. CDR3 protein: CAISGTGENTEAFF. CDR3 in DNA: TGTGCCATCAGTGGGACAGGGGAGAACACTGAAGCTTTCTTT.

J is TRBJ1-1 and V is TRBV12-3 or TRBV12-4; 7 bases agree with TRBD1. The CDR3 has 14 residues. Trimming at V came to 4 bases and at J to 11 bases, leaving 13 bases not matched to a gene. The CDR3 coding sequence is TGTGCCAGCAGTTCCCCACAGGGGATTATGTCGGCTTTCTTT. It encodes CASSSPQGIMSAFF.

This chain joins TRBV7-2 and TRBJ1-3; 9 bases align to TRBD1. The CDR3 length is 18 residues. Trimming at V came to 1 base and at J to 1 base, leaving 8 bases not matched to a gene. CDR1 is SGHTA and CDR2 is FQGNSA in the germline V gene. DNA of the CDR3: TGTGCCAGCAGCTTAGGGTGGAGGGACAGGGCGTCTGGAAACACCATATATTTT. Residues: CASSLGWRDRASGNTIYF.

V is TRBV6-6 and J is TRBJ2-5; D remains unclear. The V and J ends lost 5 bases and 2 bases respectively, with 9 bases between them. Germline V CDR1 and CDR2: MNHNY, SVGAGI (reference sequence). The CDR3 has 13 residues. CDR3 DNA: TGTGCCAGCAGTGACGCTCCTCAAGAGACCCAGTACTTC. It is translated as CASSDAPQETQYF.

This rearrangement joins TRBV27 to TRBJ1-2, with D perhaps matching TRBD1 (6 bases). Trimming took off 6 bases at V and 8 bases at J, with 16 bases between the two ends. This CDR3 spans 13 amino acids. The germline gives CDR1 MNHEY, CDR2 SMNVEV (reference sequence). Written as DNA, the CDR3 is TGTGCCAGCAGCCCACCCACAGGGCGCGGCTACACCTTC. Translation: CASSPPTGRGYTF.

In this sample, this clonotype turned up a few times. The rearrangement joins TRBV6-8 to TRBJ2-7, with TRBD1 matching over 10 bases. The junction had 4 bases not matched to a gene; V was cut back by 8 bases and J by 0 bases. Germline V gene sequence: CDR1 MNHGY, CDR2 SAAAGT. The CDR3 has 14 amino acids. The CDR3 nucleotides are TGTGCCAGCTATGGGACAGGGGACTCCTACGAGCAGTACTTC. It is translated as CASYGTGDSYEQYF.

This chain links TRBV28 with TRBJ2-5; possibly TRBD1 for D (6 bases). This CDR3 has 15 residues. Trimming stripped 5 bases from V and 1 base from J, with 14 bases between. The germline gives CDR1 MDHEN, CDR2 SYDVKM. CDR3 coding DNA: TGTGCCAGCAGTCGCCACCGACAGGCCCAAGAGACCCAGTACTTC. Encoded protein: CASSRHRQAQETQYF.

The chain couples TRBV7-2 to TRBJ2-2; 7 bases align to TRBD2. CDR3 length: 15 amino acids. CDR1 is SGHTA and CDR2 is FQGNSA in the germline V gene. Trimming at V came to 2 bases and at J to 5 bases, leaving 5 bases not matched to a gene. This CDR3 reads CASSLNGGRTGELFF. Here the CDR3 DNA reads TGTGCCAGCAGCTTAAACGGGGGGAGGACCGGGGAGCTGTTTTTT.

There are a few counts of this clonotype. This rearrangement joins TRBV4-3 to TRBJ2-5; perhaps TRBD1 as D (6 bases). V lost 0 bases and J 2 bases, leaving 10 bases between the germline ends. Germline lookup yields CDR1 LGHNA and CDR2 YSLEER. The CDR3 extends over 15 amino acids. The CDR3 DNA is TGCGCCAGCAGCCAAGATCGGACAGTACAAGAGACCCAGTACTTC. Amino acids: CASSQDRTVQETQYF.

This clonotype was observed a few times. CDR3 DNA sequence: TGTGCCAGCACCTTACGAGGGGCCTACAATGAGCAGTTCTTC. It encodes CASTLRGAYNEQFF. The chain recombines TRBV6-6 with TRBJ2-1, with D perhaps TRBD1 or TRBD2 (5 bases each). In germline, CDR1 is MNHNY, CDR2 SVGAGI (reference sequence). CDR3 length: 14 residues. V was clipped by 7 bases and J by 2 bases, with 12 bases between them.

The CDR3 DNA follows: TGCGCCAGCAGCCAAGGGGCTATACAGGTTAACTATGGCTACACCTTC. Translation: CASSQGAIQVNYGYTF. This sequence joins TRBV4-3 and TRBJ1-2, with D maybe TRBD1 (5 bases). V lost 1 base and J lost 1, with 13 bases in between. Germline V gene data show CDR1 as LGHNA and CDR2 as YSLEER. The CDR3 contains 16 residues.

The rearrangement links TRBV4-1 to TRBJ2-3; the D gene is possibly TRBD1 (6 bases). V shed 0 bases and J shed 0 bases, with 13 bases lying between them. Germline loops: CDR1 MGHRA, CDR2 YSYEKL. This CDR3 region has 17 residues. CDR3 protein: CASSQDKIQGSTDTQYF. The CDR3 DNA is TGCGCCAGCAGCCAAGATAAAATTCAGGGGAGCACAGATACGCAGTATTTT.

The J gene is TRBJ2-1, the V gene TRBV12-3 or TRBV12-4; D not certain. There are 12 residues in the CDR3. V was clipped by 3 bases and J by 8 bases, with 8 bases between them. The CDR3 is CASSFLTDEQFF. In DNA form, the CDR3 reads TGTGCCAGCAGTTTCCTTACGGATGAGCAGTTCTTC.

This chain connects TRBV7-8 to TRBJ1-2; D ambiguous. V dropped 0 bases and J dropped 5 bases, with 7 bases sitting between them. The germline gives CDR1 SGHVS, CDR2 FQNEAQ. The CDR3 covers 13 residues. The CDR3 region is CASSLAQEYGYTF. The DNA of the CDR3 is TGTGCCAGCAGCTTAGCCCAAGAGTATGGCTACACCTTC.

This clonotype was observed a few times. This chain links TRBV6-6 with TRBJ1-2; possibly TRBD1 for D (5 bases). Trimming left V 0 bases short and J 2 bases short, with 10 bases between. This CDR3 is 15 amino acids long. The germline CDR1 and CDR2 sequences are MNHNY and SVGAGI (reference sequence). The CDR3 loop is CASSYSFPGNYGYTF. In DNA, the CDR3 is TGTGCCAGCAGTTACTCGTTCCCAGGGAACTATGGCTACACCTTC.

This clonotype occurred a few times. The chain is built from TRBV6-5 and TRBJ1-1; tentative D call: TRBD1 (5 bases). CDR1 is MNHEY and CDR2 is SVGAGI in the germline V gene. This CDR3 has 17 residues. The ends were cut back, 3 bases at V and 0 bases at J, with 17 bases in the middle. The DNA for the CDR3 is TGTGCCAGCAGTTATGGGCGGGGCAGAACAATGAACACTGAAGCTTTCTTT. Encoded protein: CASSYGRGRTMNTEAFF.

The J gene is TRBJ2-3, the V gene TRBV6-5; TRBD1 matches 10 bases. Per germline, CDR1 MNHEY and CDR2 SVGAGI. Trimming took 7 bases from V and 1 from J; bases not matched to a gene: 8. The CDR3 consists of 16 residues. CDR3 DNA: TGTGCCAGCACCTCCCGGGACAGGGGTCGCACAGATACGCAGTATTTT. It specifies CASTSRDRGRTDTQYF.

The chain carries TRBV11-2 and TRBJ1-3; 7 positions match TRBD1. Looked up from germline, CDR1 is SGHAT and CDR2 is FQNNGV. The length of the CDR3 is 17 residues. The J segment lost 1 base and the V segment lost 0 bases, leaving 6 bases of the junction unmatched. Here the CDR3 reads CASSLDPDRLSGNTIYF. DNA for the CDR3: TGTGCCAGCAGCTTAGATCCGGACAGGCTATCTGGAAACACCATATATTTT.

This clonotype turned up a few times. The V gene is TRBV6-2 or TRBV6-3, the J gene TRBJ2-1; TRBD2 might be the D (5 bases). The V and J ends lost 7 bases and 8 bases respectively, with 18 bases between them. CDR1 is MNHEY and CDR2 is SVGEGT in the germline V gene. This CDR3 has 14 residues. In DNA form, the CDR3 reads TGTGCCAGCACCCTGACTATGCATGGGGATGAGCAGTTCTTC. Protein: CASTLTMHGDEQFF.

This clonotype was counted ten times or more. The chain combines TRBV7-2 with TRBJ1-5; D unclear. The length of the CDR3 is 12 residues. V dropped 3 bases and J dropped 7 bases, with 7 bases sitting between them. Germline values: CDR1 SGHTA, CDR2 FQGNSA. The CDR3, as DNA: TGTGCCAGCAGCTTGGGTGGACAGCCCCAGCATTTT. It translates to CASSLGGQPQHF.

This clonotype was found a few times. CDR3 sequence (DNA): TGTGCCACCTTTCGGGTCGCCGGGGAGCTGTTTTTT. Its protein product is CATFRVAGELFF. The genes are TRBV2 and TRBJ2-2; D call uncertain. The length of the CDR3 is 12 residues. V was shortened by 10 bases and J by 6 bases, with 12 bases between the two germline ends. CDR1 is SNHLY and CDR2 is FYNNEI in the germline V gene. Based on the CDR3 plus reference TRBV2 and TRBJ2-2, the full variable domain is EPEVTQTPSHQVTQMGQEVILRCVPISNHLYFYWYRQILGQKVEFLVSFYNNEISEKSEIFDDQFSVERPDGSNFTLKIRSTKLEDSAMYFCATFRVAGELFFGEGSRLTVL.

The chain joins TRBV2 to TRBJ1-5; possible D gene TRBD1, 6 bases. Deletions cut 2 bases from V and 8 bases from J, with 13 bases between. The germline gives CDR1 SNHLY, CDR2 FYNNEI. The CDR3 sequence is 14 residues long. DNA for the CDR3: TGTGCCAGCAGTGAATGGGCAGGGGAAGAGCCCCAGCATTTT. This codes for CASSEWAGEEPQHF.

This clonotype was observed many times. The rearrangement uses TRBV27 and TRBJ1-1, with a tentative D call TRBD1 (6 bases). Trimming took 6 bases from V and 5 from J, leaving 19 bases between them. The germline CDR1 and CDR2 sequences are MNHEY and SMNVEV (reference sequence). The CDR3 runs 15 residues. The CDR3 nucleotides are TGTGCCAGCAGCACCACGGGACATATGTGGACTGAAGCTTTCTTT. Translating it yields CASSTTGHMWTEAFF.

This clonotype was observed a handful of times. The rearrangement links TRBV7-9 to TRBJ2-7; TRBD1 might be the D (5 bases). The CDR3 covers 15 residues. The V and J ends lost 5 bases and 9 bases respectively, with 23 bases between them. In germline, CDR1 is SEHNR, CDR2 FQNEAQ (reference sequence). This CDR3 is CASSPRAGPLDLQYF. The CDR3 bases are TGTGCCAGCAGCCCACGGGCAGGGCCCCTCGACCTGCAGTACTTC.

A few counts support this clonotype. V and J are TRBV4-1 and TRBJ2-7; 8 bases map to TRBD1. V shed 3 bases, J shed 0 bases, and the junction held 7 bases outside the gene matches. CDR3 length equals 16 residues. The germline CDR1 and CDR2 sequences are MGHRA and YSYEKL. The CDR3 DNA follows: TGCGCCAGCAGCCACCCTGGACAGGGACTCTCCTACGAGCAGTACTTC. Protein: CASSHPGQGLSYEQYF.

The V gene is TRBV14, the J gene TRBJ1-2; D unclear. Germline V gene data show CDR1 as SGHDN and CDR2 as FVKESK. Trimming left V 1 base short and J 3 bases short, with 18 bases between. The CDR3 totals 17 residues. CDR3 nucleotides: TGTGCCAGCAGCCAAGTACCCAAGTCTTCAGAAGACTATGGCTACACCTTC. Its translation: CASSQVPKSSEDYGYTF. The full variable domain, completed using reference TRBV14 and TRBJ1-2, is EAGVTQFPSHSVIEKGQTVTLRCDPISGHDNLYWYRRVMGKEIKFLLHFVKESKQDESGMPNNRFLAERTGGTYSTLKVQPAELEDSGVYFCASSQVPKSSEDYGYTFGSGTRLTVV.

This clonotype was seen a handful of times. The rearrangement links TRBV6-5 to TRBJ2-2, with no clear D. CDR3 length equals 14 residues. V was pared by 1 base and J by 7 bases, with 10 bases between. Germline V gives CDR1 MNHEY, CDR2 SVGAGI. CDR3 DNA: TGTGCCAGCAGTTACTACGTCGGCATCGGGGAGCTGTTTTTT. Translation: CASSYYVGIGELFF.

The chain joins TRBV7-8 to TRBJ1-6; D may be TRBD1 (6 bases). Germline CDR1 and CDR2: SGHVS and FQNEAQ. The CDR3 extends over 16 amino acids. V was cut by 10 bases and J by 0 bases, with 16 bases left in between. In nucleotides, the CDR3 is TGTGCCACCTTACTAGGACAGAGCTCCTATAATTCACCCCTCCACTTT. It translates to CATLLGQSSYNSPLHF. The full variable domain, with the rest looked up from reference TRBV7-8 and TRBJ1-6, is GAGVSQSPRYKVAKRGQDVALRCDPISGHVSLFWYQQALGQGPEFLTYFQNEAQLDKSGLPSDRFFAERPEGSVSTLKIQRTQQEDSAVYLCATLLGQSSYNSPLHFGNGTRLTVT.

This clonotype has just one count. V gene TRBV7-9 combines with J gene TRBJ2-5; the D gene is possibly TRBD2 (5 bases). The CDR3 has 15 amino acids. Looked up from germline, CDR1 is SEHNR and CDR2 is FQNEAQ (reference sequence). V was pared by 5 bases and J by 5 bases, with 18 bases between. CDR3 in amino acids: CASSNPSGERETQYF. The CDR3 DNA is TGTGCCAGCAGCAATCCCTCCGGTGAGCGGGAGACCCAGTACTTC.

V and J are TRBV7-6 and TRBJ2-7; D call uncertain. Germline CDR1 SGHVS, CDR2 FNYEAQ. The CDR3 loop spans 15 amino acids. V lost 2 bases and J lost 3, with 14 bases in between. The DNA for the CDR3 is TGTGCCAGCAGCTTAAGTACCGATGCGTTCTACGAGCAGTACTTC. Translation: CASSLSTDAFYEQYF.

The V gene is TRBV7-9, the J gene TRBJ1-2; 8 bases line up with TRBD1. V dropped 5 bases and J dropped 1; count of bases not matched to a gene: 12. From germline, CDR1 is SEHNR and CDR2 FQNEAQ (reference sequence). The CDR3 contains 17 residues. CDR3 in DNA: TGTGCCAGCAGCCCACCCGGACAGGGCGGGGGTAACTATGGCTACACCTTC. This translates into CASSPPGQGGGNYGYTF.